This T cell receptor beta chain comes out of a study of blood T cells in healthy people across ages. Regarding the study as a whole: Per million T cells, TCR beta diversity dropped about linearly as age rose. When one million T cells were used, diversity estimates were thought to be underestimates. Aged donors had fewer naive CD4+ cells and lower diversity than long-lived donors.

PCR was performed a second time for about 6 to 12 cycles using a sample-barcoded 5' primer and a J-beta primer mix. There were at least 3 million CDR3-containing paired-end reads obtained from each sample. TCRdb reprocessed the 5' RACE reads with MiXCR, giving one entry per CDR3 protein. The data hold 550,000 to 800,000 distinct CDR3 sequences, with 21% observed a single time. Germline trimming cut 5 bases from V and 2 bases from J; bases unmatched to any gene: 6. The CDR3 sequence is 14 residues long. The germline V gene encodes CDR1 SGHRS and CDR2 YFSETQ. On this clonotype itself: Its antigen is not known.

Sequencing used blood. This chain connects TRBV5-1 to TRBJ2-5; 7 nucleotides line up with TRBD1. The receptor comes from a man aged 70 or older in good health. The CDR3 DNA reads as TGCGCCAGCAGAACGCCGGGACAGCAAGAGACCCAGTACTTC. Translating it yields CASRTPGQQETQYF.